Sequencing of this T cell receptor beta chain was carried out in a study of T cells in Graves' hyperthyroidism and ophthalmopathy. The germline V gene encodes CDR1 DFQATT and CDR2 SNEGSKA (reference sequence). J lost 6 bases, V lost 5 bases, and 6 bases had no gene match. The CDR3 extends over 15 amino acids. As concerns this clonotype: Its antigen is undetermined.

RNA transcripts served as the template for amplifying TCR beta CDR3 regions. TCR CDR3 regions were first amplified by RT-PCR with HTBI primers. TCRdb recomputed calls from the multiplex PCR reads with MiXCR, one row per CDR3 protein. This sample yields around 760,000 distinct CDR3 sequences, of which 35% are seen a single time; about a third belongs to the top ten. Stable Graves' hyperthyroidism meant no ophthalmopathy progression within 18 months. Newly diagnosed hyperthyroidism patients aged 18 to 65 years had disease lasting under 2 months. Uncontrolled infection, other autoimmune disease, pregnancy or lactation disqualified patients from enrolment. Findings of the study overall: The model identified upcoming ophthalmopathy a median roughly 6.5 months ahead of onset.

Sequencing was done on a sample of blood. This chain links TRBV20-1 with TRBJ2-2; 13 bases map to TRBD2. The receptor was isolated from a woman aged 40-49 years with Graves' hyperthyroidism. The DNA for the CDR3 is TGCAGTGCTGAACTAGCGGGAGGGCCCGCCGGGGAGCTGTTTTTT. As protein: CSAELAGGPAGELFF.